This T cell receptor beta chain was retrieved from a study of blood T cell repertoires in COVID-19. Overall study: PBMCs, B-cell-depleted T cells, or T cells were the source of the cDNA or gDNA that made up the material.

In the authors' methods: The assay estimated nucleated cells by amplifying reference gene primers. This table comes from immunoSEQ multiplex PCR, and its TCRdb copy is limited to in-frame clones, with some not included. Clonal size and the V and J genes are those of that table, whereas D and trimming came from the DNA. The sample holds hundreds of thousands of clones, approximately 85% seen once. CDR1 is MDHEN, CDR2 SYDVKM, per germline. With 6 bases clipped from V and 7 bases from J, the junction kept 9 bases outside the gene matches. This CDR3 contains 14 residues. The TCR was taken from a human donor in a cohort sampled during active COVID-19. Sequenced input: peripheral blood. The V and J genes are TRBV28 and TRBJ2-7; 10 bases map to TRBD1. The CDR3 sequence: CASRRTGGLGEQYF. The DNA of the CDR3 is TGTGCCAGCAGAAGGACAGGGGGTCTCGGGGAGCAGTACTTC.